This T cell receptor beta chain was obtained from a study of beta chain features in type 1 diabetes. The overall study: Cell yields, gender and age were similar in healthy donors and patients. Across every sample, around 98 million sorted cells were examined in total.

Whole-study findings and limits: Healthy donors had naive, central memory and Treg TCRB repertoires that appeared less similar than those seen among patients. Shorter TCRB CDR3s, moderately but significantly so, were found in Type 1 diabetes patients in all four CD4+ subsets. Patients with type 1 diabetes showed fewer VDJ junction insertions and more deletions.

Expressed TCRB transcripts were sequenced after all isolated RNA was converted to cDNA. Clones were read by immunoSEQ multiplex PCR, and TCRdb kept only the in-frame ones, dropping some. The sample records around 310,000 clones, approximately 13% being singletons. The CDR3 extends over 14 amino acids. V shed 9 bases and J 1 base; nucleotides not matched to a gene: 4. CDR1 is MDHEN, CDR2 SYDVKM, per germline. This clone has just a few counts. What it binds is unknown. The rearrangement uses TRBV28 and TRBJ2-2; 8 positions match TRBD1. Sequencing was performed on naive CD4+ T cells from blood. This receptor was obtained from a young woman with type 1 diabetes. Here the CDR3 DNA reads TGTGCCAGTCGGGACAGGAGGAACACCGGGGAGCTGTTTTTT. This encodes CASRDRRNTGELFF. Combining the CDR3 with reference TRBV28 and TRBJ2-2 gives the whole variable domain DVKVTQSSRYLVKRTGEKVFLECVQDMDHENMFWYRQDPGLGLRLIYFSYDVKMKEKGDIPEGYSVSREKKERFSLILESASTNQTSMYLCASRDRRNTGELFFGEGSRLTVL.